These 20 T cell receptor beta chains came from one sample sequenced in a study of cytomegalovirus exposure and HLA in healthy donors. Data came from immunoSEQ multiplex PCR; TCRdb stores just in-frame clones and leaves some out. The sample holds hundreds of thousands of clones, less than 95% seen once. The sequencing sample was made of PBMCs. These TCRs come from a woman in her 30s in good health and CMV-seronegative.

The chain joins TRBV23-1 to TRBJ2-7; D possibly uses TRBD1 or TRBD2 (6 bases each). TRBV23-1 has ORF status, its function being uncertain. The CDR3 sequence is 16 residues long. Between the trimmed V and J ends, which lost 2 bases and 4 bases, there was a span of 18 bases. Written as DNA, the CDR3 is TGCGCCAGCAGTCAAGCCTGGTGGGGGGCGCTGTACGAGCAGTACTTC. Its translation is CASSQAWWGALYEQYF.

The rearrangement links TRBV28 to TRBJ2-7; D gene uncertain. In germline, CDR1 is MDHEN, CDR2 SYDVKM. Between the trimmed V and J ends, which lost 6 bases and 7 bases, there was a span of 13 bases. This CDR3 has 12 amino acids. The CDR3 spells CASSSPEAEQYF. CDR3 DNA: TGTGCCAGCAGCTCCCCAGAGGCGGAGCAGTACTTC. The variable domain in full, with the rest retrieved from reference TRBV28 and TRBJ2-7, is DVKVTQSSRYLVKRTGEKVFLECVQDMDHENMFWYRQDPGLGLRLIYFSYDVKMKEKGDIPEGYSVSREKKERFSLILESASTNQTSMYLCASSSPEAEQYFGPGTRLTVT.

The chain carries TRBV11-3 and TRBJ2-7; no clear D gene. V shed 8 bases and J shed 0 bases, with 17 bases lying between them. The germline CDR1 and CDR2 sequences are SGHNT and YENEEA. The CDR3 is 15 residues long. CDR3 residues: CASGASGQDSYEQYF. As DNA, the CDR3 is TGTGCCAGCGGTGCCTCGGGTCAGGACTCCTACGAGCAGTACTTC.

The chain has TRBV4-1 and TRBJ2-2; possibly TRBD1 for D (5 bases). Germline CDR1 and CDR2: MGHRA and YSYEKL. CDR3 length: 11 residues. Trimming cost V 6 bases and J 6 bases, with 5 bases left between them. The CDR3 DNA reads TGCGCCAGCAGGGGGCCCGGGGAGCTGTTTTTT. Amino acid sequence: CASRGPGELFF.

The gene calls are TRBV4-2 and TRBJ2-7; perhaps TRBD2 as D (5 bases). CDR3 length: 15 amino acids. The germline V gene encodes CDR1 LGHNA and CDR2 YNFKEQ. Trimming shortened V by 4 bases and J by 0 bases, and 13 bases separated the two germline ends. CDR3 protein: CASSPLSGTSYEQYF. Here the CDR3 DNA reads TGTGCCAGCAGCCCCCTAAGCGGAACCTCCTACGAGCAGTACTTC.

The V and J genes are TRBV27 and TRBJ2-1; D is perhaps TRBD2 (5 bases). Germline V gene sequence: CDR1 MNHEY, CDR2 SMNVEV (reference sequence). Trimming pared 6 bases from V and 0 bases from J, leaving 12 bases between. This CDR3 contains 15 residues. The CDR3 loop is CASRPSGSSYNEQFF. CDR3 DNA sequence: TGTGCCAGCAGACCAAGCGGCAGCTCCTACAATGAGCAGTTCTTC.

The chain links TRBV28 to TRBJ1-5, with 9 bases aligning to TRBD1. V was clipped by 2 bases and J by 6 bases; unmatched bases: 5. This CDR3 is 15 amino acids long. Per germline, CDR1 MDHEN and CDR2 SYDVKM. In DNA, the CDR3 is TGTGCCAGCAGTTTACGGGGGACAGGGCTTCAGCCCCAGCATTTT. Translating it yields CASSLRGTGLQPQHF. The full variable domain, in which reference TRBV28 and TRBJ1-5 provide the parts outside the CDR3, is DVKVTQSSRYLVKRTGEKVFLECVQDMDHENMFWYRQDPGLGLRLIYFSYDVKMKEKGDIPEGYSVSREKKERFSLILESASTNQTSMYLCASSLRGTGLQPQHFGDGTRLSIL.

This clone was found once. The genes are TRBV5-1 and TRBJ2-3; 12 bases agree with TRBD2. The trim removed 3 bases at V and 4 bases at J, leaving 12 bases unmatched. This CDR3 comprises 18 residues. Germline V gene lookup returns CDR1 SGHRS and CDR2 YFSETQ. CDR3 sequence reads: CASSSGLAGPSRADTQYF. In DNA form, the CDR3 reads TGCGCCAGCAGCTCGGGACTAGCGGGCCCCTCTCGGGCAGATACGCAGTATTTT.

DNA for the CDR3: TGCAGCGTTGCTCCGGGACAGGGTTTAGAGACCCAGTACTTC. Encoded protein: CSVAPGQGLETQYF. This sequence joins TRBV29-1 and TRBJ2-5; TRBD1 matches 9 bases. Germline V gene data show CDR1 as SQVTM and CDR2 as ANQGSEA. The J segment lost 4 bases and the V segment lost 4 bases, leaving 7 bases of the junction unmatched. The CDR3 has 14 residues.

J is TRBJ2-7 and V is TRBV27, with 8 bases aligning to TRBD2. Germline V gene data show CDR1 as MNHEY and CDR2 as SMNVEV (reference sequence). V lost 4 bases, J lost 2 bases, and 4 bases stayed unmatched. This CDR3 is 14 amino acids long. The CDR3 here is CASSSWTSTYEQYF. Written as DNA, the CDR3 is TGTGCCAGCAGTTCCTGGACTAGCACCTACGAGCAGTACTTC.

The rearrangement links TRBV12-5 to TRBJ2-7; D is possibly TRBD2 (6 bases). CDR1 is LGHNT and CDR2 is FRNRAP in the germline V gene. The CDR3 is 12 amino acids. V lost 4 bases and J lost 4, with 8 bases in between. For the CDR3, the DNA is TGTGCTAGTGGTTCTGGGACTTACGAGCAGTACTTC. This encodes CASGSGTYEQYF.

The CDR3 is CSVGLAGDVYEQYF. For the CDR3, the DNA is TGCAGCGTGGGACTAGCGGGAGATGTCTACGAGCAGTACTTC. This chain uses TRBV29-1 with TRBJ2-7, with 14 positions matching TRBD2. The CDR3 loop spans 14 amino acids. From germline, CDR1 is SQVTM and CDR2 ANQGSEA. The V segment lost 6 bases and the J segment 3 bases; nucleotides outside the gene matches: 4.

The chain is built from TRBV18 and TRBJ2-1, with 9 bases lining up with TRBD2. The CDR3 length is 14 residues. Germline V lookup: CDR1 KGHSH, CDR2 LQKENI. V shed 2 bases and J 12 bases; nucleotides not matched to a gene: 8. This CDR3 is CASSPKTSGAPQFF. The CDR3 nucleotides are TGTGCCAGCTCACCAAAGACTAGCGGCGCCCCGCAGTTCTTC. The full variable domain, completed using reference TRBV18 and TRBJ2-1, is NAGVMQNPRHLVRRRGQEARLRCSPMKGHSHVYWYRQLPEEGLKFMVYLQKENIIDESGMPKERFSAEFPKEGPSILRIQQVVRGDSAAYFCASSPKTSGAPQFFGPGTRLTVL.

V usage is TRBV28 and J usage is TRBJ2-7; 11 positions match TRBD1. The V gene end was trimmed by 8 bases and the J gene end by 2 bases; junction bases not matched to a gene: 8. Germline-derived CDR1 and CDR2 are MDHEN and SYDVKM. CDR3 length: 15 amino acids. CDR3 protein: CASAGPDRGPYEQYF. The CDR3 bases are TGTGCCAGCGCTGGACCGGACAGGGGGCCCTACGAGCAGTACTTC.

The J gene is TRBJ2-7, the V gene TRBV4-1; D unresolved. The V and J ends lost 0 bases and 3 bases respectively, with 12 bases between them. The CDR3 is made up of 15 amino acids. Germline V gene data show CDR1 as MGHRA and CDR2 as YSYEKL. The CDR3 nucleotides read TGCGCCAGCAGCCAAGATCCCATCCAGCGCTACGAGCAGTACTTC. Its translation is CASSQDPIQRYEQYF.

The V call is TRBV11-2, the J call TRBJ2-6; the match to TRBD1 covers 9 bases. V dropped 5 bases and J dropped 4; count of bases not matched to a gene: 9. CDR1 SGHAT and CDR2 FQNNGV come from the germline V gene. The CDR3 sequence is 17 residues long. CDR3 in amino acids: CASSRDRALGGANVLTF. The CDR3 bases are TGTGCCAGCAGCCGGGACAGGGCCCTTGGGGGGGCCAACGTCCTGACTTTC.

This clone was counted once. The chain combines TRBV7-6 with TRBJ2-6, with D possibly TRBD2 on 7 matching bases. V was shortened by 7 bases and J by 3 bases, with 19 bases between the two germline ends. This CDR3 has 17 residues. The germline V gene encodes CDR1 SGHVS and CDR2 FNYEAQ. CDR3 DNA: TGTGCCAGCACCCTTTGGGGGGGCGCAGGTGGGGCCAACGTCCTGACTTTC. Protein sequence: CASTLWGGAGGANVLTF.

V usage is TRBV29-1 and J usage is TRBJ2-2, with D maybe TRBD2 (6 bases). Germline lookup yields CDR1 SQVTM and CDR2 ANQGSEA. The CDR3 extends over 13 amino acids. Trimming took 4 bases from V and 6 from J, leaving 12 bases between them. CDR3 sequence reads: CSVGADYSGELFF. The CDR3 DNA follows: TGCAGCGTTGGGGCGGACTATTCCGGGGAGCTGTTTTTT.

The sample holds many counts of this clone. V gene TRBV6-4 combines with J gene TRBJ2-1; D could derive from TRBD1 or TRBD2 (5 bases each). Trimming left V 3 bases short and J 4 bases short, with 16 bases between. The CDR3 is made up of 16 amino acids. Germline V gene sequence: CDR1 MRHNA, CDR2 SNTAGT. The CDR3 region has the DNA TGTGCCAGCAGTGAACACCCGGGGCAAACGTACAATGAGCAGTTCTTC. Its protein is CASSEHPGQTYNEQFF.

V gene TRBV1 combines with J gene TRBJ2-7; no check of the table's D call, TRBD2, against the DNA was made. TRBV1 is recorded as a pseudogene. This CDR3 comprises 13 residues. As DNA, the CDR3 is TGCACCAGCGTGGCGGGAGGGCCTTCCGAGCAGTACTTC. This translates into CTSVAGGPSEQYF.